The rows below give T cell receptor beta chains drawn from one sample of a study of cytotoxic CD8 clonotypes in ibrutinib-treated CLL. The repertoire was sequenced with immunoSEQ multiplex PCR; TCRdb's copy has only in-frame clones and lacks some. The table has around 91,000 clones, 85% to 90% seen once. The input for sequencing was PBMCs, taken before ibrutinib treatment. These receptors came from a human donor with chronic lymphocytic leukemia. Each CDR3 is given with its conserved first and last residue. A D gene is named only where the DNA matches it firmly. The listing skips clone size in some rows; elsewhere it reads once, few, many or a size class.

CASSLAYETQYF TGTGCCAGCAGCTTAGCGTATGAGACCCAGTACTTC TRBV7-2 NA NA TRBJ2-5
CASSPDGSPTYEQYF TGTGCCAGCAGCCCGGATGGTTCGCCCACCTACGAGCAGTACTTC TRBV5-5 NA NA TRBJ2-7
CASSRVQGVHGYTF TGTGCCAGCAGTAGGGTACAGGGAGTCCATGGCTACACCTTC TRBV27 NA NA TRBJ1-2
CASSLGVPNVLTF TGTGCCAGCAGTTTAGGGGTGCCGAACGTCCTGACTTTC TRBV28 NA NA TRBJ2-6
CASSPPGGAGGYTF TGTGCCAGCAGCCCACCGGGGGGGGCGGGCGGCTACACCTTC TRBV27 NA NA TRBJ1-2
CASSEALGGGKETQYF TGTGCCAGCAGTGAAGCGCTGGGGGGCGGAAAAGAGACCCAGTACTTC TRBV2 NA NA TRBJ2-5
CASSQHATATASNYGYTF TGCGCCAGCAGCCAACATGCGACGGCGACAGCGAGTAACTATGGCTACACCTTC TRBV4-3 NA NA TRBJ1-2
CASSQEGLAGATYEQYF TGCGCCAGCAGCCAAGAAGGACTAGCGGGAGCCACCTACGAGCAGTACTTC TRBV4-3 TRBD2 NA TRBJ2-7
CASSATSHTQYF TGTGCCAGCAGTGCGACTAGTCATACGCAGTATTTT TRBV25-1 NA NA TRBJ2-3
CASSTTPTTGENNEQFF TGTGCCAGCAGCACCACGCCCACGACAGGAGAAAACAATGAGCAGTTCTTC TRBV5-5 NA NA TRBJ2-1
CASSLGLPRSYEQYF TGCGCCAGCAGCTTGGGGCTCCCCCGGTCCTACGAGCAGTACTTC TRBV5-1 NA NA TRBJ2-7
CASSLDRGQETQYF TGTGCCAGCAGCTTGGACCGGGGACAAGAGACCCAGTACTTC TRBV5-8 NA NA TRBJ2-5
CASSPRTSSYNEQFF TGTGCCAGCAGCCCACGGACGAGCTCCTACAATGAGCAGTTCTTC TRBV11-3 NA NA TRBJ2-1
CAWRRATGELFF TGTGCCTGGAGAAGGGCCACCGGGGAGCTGTTTTTT TRBV30 NA NA TRBJ2-2
CASSEIWPDSGNTIYF TGTGCCAGCAGTGAAATTTGGCCGGACTCTGGAAACACCATATATTTT TRBV6-1 NA NA TRBJ1-3
CASNPSGQGFYEQYF TGTGCCAGCAACCCTTCGGGACAGGGTTTCTACGAGCAGTACTTC TRBV9 TRBD1 NA TRBJ2-7
CASSLTGPGNTIYF TGTGCCAGCAGCTTGACAGGTCCCGGAAACACCATATATTTT TRBV5-6 NA NA TRBJ1-3
CASSRSRDKAYEQYF TGCGCCAGCAGCCGATCTAGGGACAAAGCCTACGAGCAGTACTTC TRBV4-1 NA NA TRBJ2-7
CASSQDRQASGYTF TGTGCCAGCAGCCAAGATAGACAGGCGAGTGGCTACACCTTC TRBV14 NA once TRBJ1-2
CASSSGGSSYNEQFF TGTGCCAGCAGTTCGGGAGGGAGCTCCTACAATGAGCAGTTCTTC TRBV2 TRBD2 NA TRBJ2-1
CASSPQAGVNYGYTF TGCGCCAGCAGCCCCCAGGCGGGGGTGAACTATGGCTACACCTTC TRBV5-1 NA NA TRBJ1-2
CASRERQGGSYNEQFF TGTGCCAGCAGGGAAAGACAGGGCGGCTCCTACAATGAGCAGTTCTTC TRBV6-1 TRBD1 NA TRBJ2-1
CASSFGTGRLTGELFF TGCGCCAGCAGCTTCGGGACAGGGCGTCTAACCGGGGAGCTGTTTTTT TRBV5-1 TRBD1 NA TRBJ2-2
CASGPSDRGRNTEAFF TGTGCTAGTGGGCCCTCGGACAGGGGCCGGAACACTGAAGCTTTCTTT TRBV12-5 TRBD1 NA TRBJ1-1
CASELAGNNEQFF TGCGCCAGCGAATTAGCGGGGAACAATGAGCAGTTCTTC TRBV5-1 TRBD2 NA TRBJ2-1
CASSQDSGRDRDTQYF TGCGCCAGCAGCCAAGACAGCGGGAGGGACCGCGATACGCAGTATTTT TRBV4-3 TRBD2 NA TRBJ2-3
CASSLNAYNEQFF TGTGCCAGCAGCTTAAACGCATACAATGAGCAGTTCTTC TRBV7-2 NA NA TRBJ2-1
CASSLTSGITYEQYF TGCGCCAGCAGCCTTACTAGCGGGATAACCTACGAGCAGTACTTC TRBV5-1 TRBD2 NA TRBJ2-7
CASSFGTSGRNNEQFF TGTGCCAGCAGCTTCGGGACTAGCGGGAGAAACAATGAGCAGTTCTTC TRBV27 TRBD2 NA TRBJ2-1
CASSRTSGSRTDTQYF TGTGCCAGTAGCAGGACTAGCGGGAGTCGAACAGATACGCAGTATTTT TRBV19 TRBD2 NA TRBJ2-3
CASNLGEHPSTDTQYF TGTGCCAGCAATCTGGGGGAACACCCTAGCACAGATACGCAGTATTTT TRBV5-4 NA NA TRBJ2-3
CASSLEGLWDEQFF TGTGCCAGCAGCTTAGAGGGCCTCTGGGATGAGCAGTTCTTC TRBV11-2 NA once TRBJ2-1
CASSLWEGPIGETQYF TGTGCTAGCAGCTTGTGGGAGGGCCCCATCGGAGAGACCCAGTACTTC TRBV7-7 TRBD2 NA TRBJ2-5
CASSPIDSFNEKLFF TGCGCCAGCAGCCCAATCGACAGCTTTAATGAAAAACTGTTTTTT TRBV4-1 NA NA TRBJ1-4
CSGTLTGANVLTF TGCAGCGGAACATTGACTGGGGCCAACGTCCTGACTTTC TRBV29-1 NA NA TRBJ2-6
CASSQTTGADFYGYTF TGTGCCAGCTCACAAACGACAGGGGCCGACTTCTATGGCTACACCTTC TRBV18 TRBD1 many TRBJ1-2
CASRSRRVSGNTIYF TGTGCCAGTAGAAGCCGCAGGGTATCTGGAAACACCATATATTTT TRBV19 NA NA TRBJ1-3
CASSISEAGNTIYF TGTGCCAGTAGTATCTCTGAGGCTGGAAACACCATATATTTT TRBV19 NA NA TRBJ1-3
CASSELPGSGNTIYF TGTGCCAGCAGTGAACTCCCAGGCTCTGGAAACACCATATATTTT TRBV6-1 NA NA TRBJ1-3
CASGAAGANVLTF TGTGCCAGCGGGGCCGCGGGGGCCAACGTCCTGACTTTC TRBV7-9 NA NA TRBJ2-6
CASSHSESSYNEQFF TGTGCCAGCAGCCACAGCGAGAGCTCCTACAATGAGCAGTTCTTC TRBV6-6 NA NA TRBJ2-1